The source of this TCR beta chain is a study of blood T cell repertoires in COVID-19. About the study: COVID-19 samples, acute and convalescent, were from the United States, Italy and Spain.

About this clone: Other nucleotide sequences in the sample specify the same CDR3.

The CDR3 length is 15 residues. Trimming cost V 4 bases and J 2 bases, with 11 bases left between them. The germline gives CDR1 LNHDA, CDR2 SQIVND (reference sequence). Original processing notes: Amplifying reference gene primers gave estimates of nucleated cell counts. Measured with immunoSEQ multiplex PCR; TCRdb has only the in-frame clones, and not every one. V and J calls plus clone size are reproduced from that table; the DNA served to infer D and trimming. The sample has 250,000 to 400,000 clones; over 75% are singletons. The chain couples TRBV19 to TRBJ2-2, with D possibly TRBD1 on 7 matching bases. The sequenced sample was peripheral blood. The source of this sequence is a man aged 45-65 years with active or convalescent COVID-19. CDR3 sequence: CASSSGTANTGELFF. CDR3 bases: TGTGCCAGTAGTAGCGGGACAGCCAACACCGGGGAGCTGTTTTTT.